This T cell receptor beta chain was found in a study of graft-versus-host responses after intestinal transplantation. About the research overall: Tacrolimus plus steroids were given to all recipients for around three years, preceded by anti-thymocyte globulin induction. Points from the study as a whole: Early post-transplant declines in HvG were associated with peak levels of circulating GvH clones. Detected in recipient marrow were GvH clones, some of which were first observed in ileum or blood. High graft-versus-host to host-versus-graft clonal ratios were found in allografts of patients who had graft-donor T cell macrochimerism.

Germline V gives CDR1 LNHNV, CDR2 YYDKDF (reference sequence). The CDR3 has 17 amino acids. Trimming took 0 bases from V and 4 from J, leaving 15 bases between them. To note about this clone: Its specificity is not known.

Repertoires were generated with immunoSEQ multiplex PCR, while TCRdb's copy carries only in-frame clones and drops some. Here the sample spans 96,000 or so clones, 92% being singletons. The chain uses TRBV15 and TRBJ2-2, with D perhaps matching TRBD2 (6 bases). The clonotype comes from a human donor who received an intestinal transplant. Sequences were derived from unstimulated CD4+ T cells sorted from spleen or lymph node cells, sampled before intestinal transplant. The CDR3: CATSRESGTEITGELFF. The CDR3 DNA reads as TGTGCCACCAGCAGAGAATCCGGGACTGAAATCACCGGGGAGCTGTTTTTT.